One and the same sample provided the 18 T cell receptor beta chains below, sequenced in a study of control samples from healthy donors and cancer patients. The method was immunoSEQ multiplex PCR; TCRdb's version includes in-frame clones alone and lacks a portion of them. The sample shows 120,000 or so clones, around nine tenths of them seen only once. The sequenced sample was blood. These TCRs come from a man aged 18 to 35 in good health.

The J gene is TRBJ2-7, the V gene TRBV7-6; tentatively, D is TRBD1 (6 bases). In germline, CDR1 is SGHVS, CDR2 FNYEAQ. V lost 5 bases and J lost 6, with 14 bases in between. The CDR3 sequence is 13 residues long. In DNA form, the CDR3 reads TGTGCCAGCAGCGCCAGAGGGGGTTCCGAGCAGTACTTC. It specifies CASSARGGSEQYF.

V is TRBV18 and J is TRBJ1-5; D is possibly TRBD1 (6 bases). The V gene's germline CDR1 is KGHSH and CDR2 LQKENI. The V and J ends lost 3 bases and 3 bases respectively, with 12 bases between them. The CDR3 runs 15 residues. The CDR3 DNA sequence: TGTGCCAGCTCACCGACGGGGGGCAACAATCAGCCCCAGCATTTT. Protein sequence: CASSPTGGNNQPQHF.

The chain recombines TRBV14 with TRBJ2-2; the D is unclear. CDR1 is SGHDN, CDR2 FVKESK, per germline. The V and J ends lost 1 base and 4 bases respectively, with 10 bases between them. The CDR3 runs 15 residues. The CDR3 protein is CASSQVGRSTGELFF. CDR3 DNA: TGTGCCAGCAGCCAAGTAGGACGGTCCACCGGGGAGCTGTTTTTT.

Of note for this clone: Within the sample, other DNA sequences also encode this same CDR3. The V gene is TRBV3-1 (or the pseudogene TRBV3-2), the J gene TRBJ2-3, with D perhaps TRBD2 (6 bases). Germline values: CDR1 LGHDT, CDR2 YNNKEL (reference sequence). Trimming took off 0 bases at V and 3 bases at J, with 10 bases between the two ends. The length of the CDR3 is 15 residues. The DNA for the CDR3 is TGTGCCAGCAGCCAAGATGGAGGGAGGACAGATACGCAGTATTTT. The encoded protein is CASSQDGGRTDTQYF.

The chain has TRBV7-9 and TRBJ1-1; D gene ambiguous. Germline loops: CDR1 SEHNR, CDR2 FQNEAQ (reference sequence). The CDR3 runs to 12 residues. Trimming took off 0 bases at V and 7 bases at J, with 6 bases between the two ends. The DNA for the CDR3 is TGTGCCAGCAGCTTAGCAGGGAATGAAGCTTTCTTT. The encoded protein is CASSLAGNEAFF.

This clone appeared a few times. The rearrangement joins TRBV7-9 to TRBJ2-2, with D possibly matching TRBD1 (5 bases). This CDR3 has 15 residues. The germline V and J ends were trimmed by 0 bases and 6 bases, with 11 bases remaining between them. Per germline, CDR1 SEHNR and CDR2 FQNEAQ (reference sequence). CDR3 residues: CASSLAREASGELFF. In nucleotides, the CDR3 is TGTGCCAGCAGCTTAGCCAGGGAAGCCTCCGGGGAGCTGTTTTTT.

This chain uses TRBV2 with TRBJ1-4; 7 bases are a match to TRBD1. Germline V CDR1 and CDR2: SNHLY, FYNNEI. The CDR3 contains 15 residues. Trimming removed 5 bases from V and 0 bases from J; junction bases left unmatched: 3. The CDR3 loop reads CASSLTGATNEKLFF. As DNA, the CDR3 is TGTGCCAGCAGTTTAACAGGGGCAACTAATGAAAAACTGTTTTTT.

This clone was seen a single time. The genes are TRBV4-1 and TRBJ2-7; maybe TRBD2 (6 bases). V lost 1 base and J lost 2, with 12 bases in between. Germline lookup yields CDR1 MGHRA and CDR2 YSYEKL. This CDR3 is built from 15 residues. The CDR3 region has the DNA TGCGCCAGCAGCCAAGCCCCGGGGGAGACCTACGAGCAGTACTTC. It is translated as CASSQAPGETYEQYF.

CDR3 sequence: CASSFGGSTEAFF. CDR3 coding DNA: TGTGCCAGCAGTTTCGGAGGGTCCACTGAAGCTTTCTTT. The rearrangement uses TRBV12-3 or TRBV12-4 and TRBJ1-1; no reliable D call. The CDR3 is 13 amino acids. Trimming pared 3 bases from V and 4 bases from J, leaving 9 bases between.

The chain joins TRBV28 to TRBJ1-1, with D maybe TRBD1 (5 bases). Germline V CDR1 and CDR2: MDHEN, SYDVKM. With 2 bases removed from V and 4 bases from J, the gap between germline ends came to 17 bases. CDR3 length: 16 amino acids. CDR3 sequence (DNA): TGTGCCAGCAGTTTAGCCGGGACGAGGCTTTCCACTGAAGCTTTCTTT. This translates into CASSLAGTRLSTEAFF.

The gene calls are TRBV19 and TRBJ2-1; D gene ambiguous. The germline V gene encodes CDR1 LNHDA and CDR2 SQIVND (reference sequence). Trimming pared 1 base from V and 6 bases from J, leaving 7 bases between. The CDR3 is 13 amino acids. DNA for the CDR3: TGTGCCAGTAGTATAGGTCAGTCCAATGAGCAGTTCTTC. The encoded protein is CASSIGQSNEQFF.

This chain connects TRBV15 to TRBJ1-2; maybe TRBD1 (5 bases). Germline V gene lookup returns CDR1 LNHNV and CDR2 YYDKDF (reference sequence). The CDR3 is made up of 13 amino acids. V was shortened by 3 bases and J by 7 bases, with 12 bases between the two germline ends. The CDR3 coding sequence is TGTGCCACCAGCAGTGGACAATCGCGTGGCTACACCTTC. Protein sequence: CATSSGQSRGYTF. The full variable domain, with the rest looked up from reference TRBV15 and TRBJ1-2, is DAMVIQNPRYQVTQFGKPVTLSCSQTLNHNVMYWYQQKSSQAPKLLFHYYDKDFNNEADTPDNFQSRRPNTSFCFLDIRSPGLGDTAMYLCATSSGQSRGYTFGSGTRLTVV.

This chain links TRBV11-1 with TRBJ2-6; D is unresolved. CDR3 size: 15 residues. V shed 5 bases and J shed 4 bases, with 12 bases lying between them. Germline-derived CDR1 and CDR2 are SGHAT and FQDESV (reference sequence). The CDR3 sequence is CASSPIYRGANVLTF. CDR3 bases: TGTGCCAGCAGCCCCATCTATAGGGGGGCCAACGTCCTGACTTTC.

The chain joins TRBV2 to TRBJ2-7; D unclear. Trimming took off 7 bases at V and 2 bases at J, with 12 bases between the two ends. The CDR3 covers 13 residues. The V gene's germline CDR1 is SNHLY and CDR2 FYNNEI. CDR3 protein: CASNPNSAYEQYF. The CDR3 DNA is TGTGCCAGCAACCCAAACAGTGCCTACGAGCAGTACTTC.

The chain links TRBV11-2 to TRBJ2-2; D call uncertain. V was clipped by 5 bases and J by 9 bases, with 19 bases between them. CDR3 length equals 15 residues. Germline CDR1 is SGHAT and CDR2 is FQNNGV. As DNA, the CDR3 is TGTGCCAGCAGCCCGGTCCGCACACACTACCGGGAGCTGTTTTTT. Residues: CASSPVRTHYRELFF.

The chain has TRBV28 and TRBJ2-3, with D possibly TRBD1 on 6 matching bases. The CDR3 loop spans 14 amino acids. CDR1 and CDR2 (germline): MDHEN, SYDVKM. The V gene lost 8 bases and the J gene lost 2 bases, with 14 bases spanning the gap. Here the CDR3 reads CASQGLGVTDTQYF. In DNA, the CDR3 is TGTGCCAGCCAGGGGTTGGGGGTCACAGATACGCAGTATTTT.

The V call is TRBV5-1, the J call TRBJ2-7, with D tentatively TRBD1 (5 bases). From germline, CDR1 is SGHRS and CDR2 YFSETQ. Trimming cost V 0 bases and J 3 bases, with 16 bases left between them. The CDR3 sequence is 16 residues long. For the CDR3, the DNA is TGCGCCAGCAGCTTGGCCTTGGACACTCCCTTCTACGAGCAGTACTTC. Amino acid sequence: CASSLALDTPFYEQYF.

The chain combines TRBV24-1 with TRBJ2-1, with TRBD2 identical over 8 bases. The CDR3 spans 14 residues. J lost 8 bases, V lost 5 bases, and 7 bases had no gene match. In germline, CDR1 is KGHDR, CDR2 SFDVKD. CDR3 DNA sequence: TGTGCCACCAGTGGTACGGGAGGGCCTTATGAGCAGTTCTTC. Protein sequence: CATSGTGGPYEQFF.